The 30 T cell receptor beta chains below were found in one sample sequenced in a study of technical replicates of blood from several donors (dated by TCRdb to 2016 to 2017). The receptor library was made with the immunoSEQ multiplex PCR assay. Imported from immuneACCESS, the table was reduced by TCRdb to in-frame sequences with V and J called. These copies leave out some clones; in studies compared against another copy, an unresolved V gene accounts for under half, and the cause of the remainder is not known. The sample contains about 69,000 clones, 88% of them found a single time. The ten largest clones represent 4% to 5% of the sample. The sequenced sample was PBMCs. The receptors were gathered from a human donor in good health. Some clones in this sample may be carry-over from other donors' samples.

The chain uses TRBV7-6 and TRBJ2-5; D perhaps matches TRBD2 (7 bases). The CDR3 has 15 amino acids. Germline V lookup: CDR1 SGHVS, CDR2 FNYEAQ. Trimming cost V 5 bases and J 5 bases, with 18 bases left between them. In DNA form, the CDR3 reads TGTGCCAGCAGCCGTCAACCGGGGGGCCTGGAGACCCAGTACTTC. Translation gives CASSRQPGGLETQYF.

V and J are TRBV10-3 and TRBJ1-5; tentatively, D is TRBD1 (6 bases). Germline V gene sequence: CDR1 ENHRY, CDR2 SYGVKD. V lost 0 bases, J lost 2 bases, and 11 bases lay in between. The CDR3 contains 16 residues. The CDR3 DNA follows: TGTGCCATCAGTGAGTCGGGGGCTCGAGGCAATCAGCCCCAGCATTTT. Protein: CAISESGARGNQPQHF.

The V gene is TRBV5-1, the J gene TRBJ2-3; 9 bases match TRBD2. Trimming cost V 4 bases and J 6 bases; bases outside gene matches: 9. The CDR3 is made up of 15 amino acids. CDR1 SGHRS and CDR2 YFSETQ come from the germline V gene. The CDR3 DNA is TGCGCCAGCAGCCCCACCCAGCGGGAGGCGGATACGCAGTATTTT. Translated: CASSPTQREADTQYF.

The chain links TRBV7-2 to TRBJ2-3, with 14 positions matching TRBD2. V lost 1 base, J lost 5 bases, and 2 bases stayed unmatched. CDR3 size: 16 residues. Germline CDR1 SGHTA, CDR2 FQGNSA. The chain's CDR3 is CASSLGLAGGQDTQYF. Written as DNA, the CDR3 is TGTGCCAGCAGCTTAGGACTAGCGGGGGGGCAAGATACGCAGTATTTT.

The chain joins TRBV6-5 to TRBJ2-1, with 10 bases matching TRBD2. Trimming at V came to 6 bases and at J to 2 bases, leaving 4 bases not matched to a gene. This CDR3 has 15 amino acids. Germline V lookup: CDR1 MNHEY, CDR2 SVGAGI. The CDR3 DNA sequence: TGTGCCAGCAGAAGGACTAGCGGAACCTACAATGAGCAGTTCTTC. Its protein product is CASRRTSGTYNEQFF.

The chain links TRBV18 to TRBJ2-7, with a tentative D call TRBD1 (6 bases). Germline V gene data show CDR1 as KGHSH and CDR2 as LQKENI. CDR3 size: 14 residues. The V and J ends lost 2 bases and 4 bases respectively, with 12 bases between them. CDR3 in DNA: TGTGCCAGCTCACCAGGAACAGGGCCTTACGAGCAGTACTTC. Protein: CASSPGTGPYEQYF.

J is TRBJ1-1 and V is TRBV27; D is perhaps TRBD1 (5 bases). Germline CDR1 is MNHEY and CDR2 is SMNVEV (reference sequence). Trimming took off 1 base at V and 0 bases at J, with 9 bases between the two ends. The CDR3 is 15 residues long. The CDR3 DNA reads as TGTGCCAGCAGTTTATGGGGCCTCCTGAACACTGAAGCTTTCTTT. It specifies CASSLWGLLNTEAFF.

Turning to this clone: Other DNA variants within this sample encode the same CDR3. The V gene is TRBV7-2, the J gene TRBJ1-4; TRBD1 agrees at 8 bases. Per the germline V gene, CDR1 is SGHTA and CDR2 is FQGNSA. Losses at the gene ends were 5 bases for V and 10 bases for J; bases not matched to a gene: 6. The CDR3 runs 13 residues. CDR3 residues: CASSPGQGRKLFF. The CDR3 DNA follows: TGTGCCAGCAGCCCCGGACAGGGACGAAAACTGTTTTTT.

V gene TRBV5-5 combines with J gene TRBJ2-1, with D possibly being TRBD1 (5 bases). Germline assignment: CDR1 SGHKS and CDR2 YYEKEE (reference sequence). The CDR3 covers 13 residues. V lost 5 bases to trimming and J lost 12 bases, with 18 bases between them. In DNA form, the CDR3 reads TGTGCCAGCAGTTCCGCATCAGGGTCAGGGCAGTTCTTC. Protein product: CASSSASGSGQFF. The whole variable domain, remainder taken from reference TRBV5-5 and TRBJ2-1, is DAGVTQSPTHLIKTRGQQVTLRCSPISGHKSVSWYQQVLGQGPQFIFQYYEKEERGRGNFPDRFSARQFPNYSSELNVNALLLGDSALYLCASSSASGSGQFFGPGTRLTVL.

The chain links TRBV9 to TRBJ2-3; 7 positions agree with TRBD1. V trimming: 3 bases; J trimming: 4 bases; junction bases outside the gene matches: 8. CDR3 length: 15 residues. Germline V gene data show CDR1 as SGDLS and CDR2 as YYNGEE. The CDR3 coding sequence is TGTGCCAGCAGCGCGGACAGGCTTGGCGCAGATACGCAGTATTTT. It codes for CASSADRLGADTQYF.

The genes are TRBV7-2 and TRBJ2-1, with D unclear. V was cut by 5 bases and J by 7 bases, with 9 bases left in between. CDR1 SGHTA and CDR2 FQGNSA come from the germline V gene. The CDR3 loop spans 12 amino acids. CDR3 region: CASSAQWNEQFF. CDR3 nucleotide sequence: TGTGCCAGCAGCGCGCAATGGAATGAGCAGTTCTTC.

CDR3: CASSLVGTSGKWHKNIQYF. The CDR3 DNA follows: TGCGCCAGCAGCCTGGTTGGGACTAGCGGGAAATGGCACAAAAACATTCAGTACTTC. This chain connects TRBV5-1 to TRBJ2-4; 13 nucleotides match TRBD2. The CDR3 sequence is 19 residues long. From germline, CDR1 is SGHRS and CDR2 YFSETQ. Trimming cost V 4 bases and J 3 bases; bases outside gene matches: 13.

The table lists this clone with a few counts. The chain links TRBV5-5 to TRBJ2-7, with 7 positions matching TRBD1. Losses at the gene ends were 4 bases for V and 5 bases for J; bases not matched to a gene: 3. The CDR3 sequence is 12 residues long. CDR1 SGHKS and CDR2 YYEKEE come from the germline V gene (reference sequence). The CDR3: CASSATGHEQYF. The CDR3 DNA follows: TGTGCCAGCAGCGCGACAGGGCACGAGCAGTACTTC.

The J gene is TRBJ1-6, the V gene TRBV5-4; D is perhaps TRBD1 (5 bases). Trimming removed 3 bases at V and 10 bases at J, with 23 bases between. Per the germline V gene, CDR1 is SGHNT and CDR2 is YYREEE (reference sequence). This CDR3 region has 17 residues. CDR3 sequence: CASSSAIVPGPHSPLHF. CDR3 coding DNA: TGTGCCAGCAGCTCGGCTATTGTCCCAGGGCCCCACTCACCCCTCCACTTT.

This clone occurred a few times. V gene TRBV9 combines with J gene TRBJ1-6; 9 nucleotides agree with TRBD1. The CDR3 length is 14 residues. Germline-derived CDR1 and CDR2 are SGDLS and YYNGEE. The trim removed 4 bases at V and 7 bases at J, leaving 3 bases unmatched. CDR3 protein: CASSLGTGNSPLHF. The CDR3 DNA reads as TGTGCCAGCAGCCTCGGGACAGGGAATTCACCCCTCCACTTT.

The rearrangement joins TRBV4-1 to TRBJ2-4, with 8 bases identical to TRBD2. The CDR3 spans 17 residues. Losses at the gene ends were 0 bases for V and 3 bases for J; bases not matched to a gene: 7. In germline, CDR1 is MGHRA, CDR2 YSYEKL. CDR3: CASSQDWRGADKNIQYF. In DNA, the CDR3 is TGCGCCAGCAGCCAAGATTGGCGGGGGGCCGACAAAAACATTCAGTACTTC.

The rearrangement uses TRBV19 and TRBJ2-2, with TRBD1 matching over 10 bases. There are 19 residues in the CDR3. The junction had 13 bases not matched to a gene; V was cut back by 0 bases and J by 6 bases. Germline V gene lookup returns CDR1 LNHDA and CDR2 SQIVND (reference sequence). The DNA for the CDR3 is TGTGCCAGTAGTATAGAGGGAGCTTGGGACAGGGGTTCCCCCGGGGAGCTGTTTTTT. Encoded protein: CASSIEGAWDRGSPGELFF.

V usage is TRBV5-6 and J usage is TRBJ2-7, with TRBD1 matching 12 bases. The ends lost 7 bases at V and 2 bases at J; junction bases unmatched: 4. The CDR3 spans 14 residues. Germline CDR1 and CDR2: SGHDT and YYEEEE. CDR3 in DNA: TGTGCCAGCGGTGGGACAGGGGGCGCCTACGAGCAGTACTTC. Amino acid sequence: CASGGTGGAYEQYF. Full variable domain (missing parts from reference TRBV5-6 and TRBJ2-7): DAGVTQSPTHLIKTRGQQVTLRCSPKSGHDTVSWYQQALGQGPQFIFQYYEEEERQRGNFPDRFSGHQFPNYSSELNVNALLLGDSALYLCASGGTGGAYEQYFGPGTRLTVT.

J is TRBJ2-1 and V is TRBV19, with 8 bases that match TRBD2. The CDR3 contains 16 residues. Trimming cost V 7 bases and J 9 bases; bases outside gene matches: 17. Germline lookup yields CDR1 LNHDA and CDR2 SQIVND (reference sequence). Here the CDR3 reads CASTIGAGGNIGEQFF. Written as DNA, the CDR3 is TGTGCCAGTACCATCGGGGCGGGGGGCAACATCGGTGAGCAGTTCTTC.

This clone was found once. The CDR3: CASSLLAGGTGELFF. CDR3 DNA: TGTGCCAGCAGCTTGCTAGCGGGAGGCACCGGGGAGCTGTTTTTT. The chain joins TRBV5-4 to TRBJ2-2; 11 nucleotides line up with TRBD2. Germline V gene sequence: CDR1 SGHNT, CDR2 YYREEE (reference sequence). The CDR3 covers 15 residues. J lost 4 bases, V lost 1 base, and 0 bases had no gene match.

The CDR3 DNA reads as TGTGCCAGCAGCTGGGGGACTCAGCGAGGGGACACCATATATTTT. Its protein product is CASSWGTQRGDTIYF. The chain carries TRBV5-6 and TRBJ1-3; D is possibly TRBD1 (5 bases). V lost 3 bases, J lost 8 bases, and 18 bases lay in between. The length of the CDR3 is 15 residues. CDR1 and CDR2 (germline): SGHDT, YYEEEE.

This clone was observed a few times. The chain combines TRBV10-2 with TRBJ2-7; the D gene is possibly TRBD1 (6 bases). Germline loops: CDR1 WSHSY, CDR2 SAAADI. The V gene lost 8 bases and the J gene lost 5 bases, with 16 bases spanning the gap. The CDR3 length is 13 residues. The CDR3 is CASYGKGVDEQYF. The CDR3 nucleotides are TGCGCCAGCTATGGTAAGGGGGTGGACGAGCAGTACTTC.

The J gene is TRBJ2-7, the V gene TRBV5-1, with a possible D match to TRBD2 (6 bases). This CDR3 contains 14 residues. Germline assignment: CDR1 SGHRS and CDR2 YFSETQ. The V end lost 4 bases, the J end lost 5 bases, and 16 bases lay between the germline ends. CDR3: CASSRSGEWNEQYF. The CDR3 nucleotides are TGCGCCAGCAGCCGATCGGGGGAGTGGAACGAGCAGTACTTC.

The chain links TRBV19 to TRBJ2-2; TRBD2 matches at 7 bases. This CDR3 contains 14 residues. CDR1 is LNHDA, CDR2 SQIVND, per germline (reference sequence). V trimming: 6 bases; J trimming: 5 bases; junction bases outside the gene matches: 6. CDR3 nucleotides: TGTGCCAGTAGACACCCGGGGGGAACCGGGGAGCTGTTTTTT. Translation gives CASRHPGGTGELFF.

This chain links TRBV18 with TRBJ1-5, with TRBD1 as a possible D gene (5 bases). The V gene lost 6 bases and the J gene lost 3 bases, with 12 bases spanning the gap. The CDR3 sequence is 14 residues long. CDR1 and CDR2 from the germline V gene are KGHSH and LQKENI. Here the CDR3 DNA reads TGTGCCAGCTCGGCAGGGCGGACCAATCAGCCCCAGCATTTT. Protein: CASSAGRTNQPQHF.

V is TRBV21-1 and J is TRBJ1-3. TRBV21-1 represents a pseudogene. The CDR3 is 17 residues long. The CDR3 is CASSPRGHQSSGNTIYF. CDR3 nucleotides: TGTGCCAGCAGCCCTCGGGGTCATCAGAGCTCTGGAAACACCATATATTTT.

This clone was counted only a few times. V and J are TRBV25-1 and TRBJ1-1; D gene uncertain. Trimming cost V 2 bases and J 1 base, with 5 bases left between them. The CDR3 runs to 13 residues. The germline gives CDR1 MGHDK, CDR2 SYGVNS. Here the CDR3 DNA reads TGTGCCAGCAGTGAACTGTGGAACACTGAAGCTTTCTTT. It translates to CASSELWNTEAFF.

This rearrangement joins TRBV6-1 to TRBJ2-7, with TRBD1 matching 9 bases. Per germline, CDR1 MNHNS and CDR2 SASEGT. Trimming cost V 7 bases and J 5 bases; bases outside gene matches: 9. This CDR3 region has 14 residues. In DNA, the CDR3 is TGTGCCAGCACCCGGGACAGGGAGGACCACGAGCAGTACTTC. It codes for CASTRDREDHEQYF.

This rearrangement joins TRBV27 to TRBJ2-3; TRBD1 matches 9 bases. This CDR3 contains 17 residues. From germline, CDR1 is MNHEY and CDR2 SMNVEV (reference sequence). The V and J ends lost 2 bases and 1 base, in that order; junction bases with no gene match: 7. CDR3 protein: CASSLLRTGVGTDTQYF. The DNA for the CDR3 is TGTGCCAGCAGTTTACTTCGGACAGGGGTGGGCACAGATACGCAGTATTTT.

The CDR3 here is CATSPGDEQYF. The CDR3 DNA is TGTGCCACCTCCCCGGGAGACGAGCAGTACTTC. V usage is TRBV10-3 and J usage is TRBJ2-7, with a possible D match to TRBD2 (6 bases). The V end was cut by 10 bases, the J end by 5 bases, with 12 bases between. This CDR3 is built from 11 residues. Germline V lookup: CDR1 ENHRY, CDR2 SYGVKD.